Shown below are 6 T cell receptor beta chains from a single sample sequenced in a study of T cells after yellow fever vaccination. TCRdb itself ran the 5' RACE reads through MiXCR, one entry per CDR3 protein. The sample shows 250,000 to 400,000 distinct CDR3 sequences, about 4% of them seen only once. The input for sequencing was PBMCs, taken 5 days after the yellow fever booster vaccination. The receptors were gathered from a man aged 18 to 30 who received the YFV17D yellow fever vaccine.

This clonotype was counted between two and nine times. This sequence joins TRBV27 and TRBJ2-3, with a weak D call TRBD2 (5 bases). The ends were cut back, 8 bases at V and 1 base at J, with 13 bases in the middle. Germline V gene lookup returns CDR1 MNHEY and CDR2 SMNVEV (reference sequence). This CDR3 is 14 amino acids long. As DNA, the CDR3 is TGTGCCAGCTCCCGAGTCGGGGGCACAGATACGCAGTATTTT. This sequence encodes CASSRVGGTDTQYF.

This sequence joins TRBV6-2 or TRBV6-3 and TRBJ1-2, with a weak D call TRBD1 (5 bases). Germline-derived CDR1 and CDR2 are MNHEY and SVGEGT. The V end lost 6 bases, the J end lost 4 bases, and 18 bases lay between the germline ends. The CDR3 extends over 15 amino acids. CDR3: CASSQAVRGAYGYTF. The DNA of the CDR3 is TGTGCCAGCAGCCAGGCGGTTCGAGGGGCCTATGGCTACACCTTC.

V gene TRBV5-4 combines with J gene TRBJ2-5, with no clear D. The CDR3 is 14 residues long. Germline-derived CDR1 and CDR2 are SGHNT and YYREEE (reference sequence). V was cut by 3 bases and J by 5 bases, with 14 bases left in between. CDR3 in DNA: TGTGCCAGCAGCTCCGCTACCCCCGGTGAGACCCAGTACTTC. Translated: CASSSATPGETQYF.

The V gene is TRBV5-1, the J gene TRBJ1-6; 10 bases align to TRBD1. The CDR3 length is 16 residues. V trimming: 4 bases; J trimming: 6 bases; junction bases outside the gene matches: 7. Germline V CDR1 and CDR2: SGHRS, YFSETQ. CDR3 nucleotides: TGCGCCAGCAGCATCCGACAGGGGGCCTCTAATTCACCCCTCCACTTT. It translates to CASSIRQGASNSPLHF. Full variable domain (remainder filled in from reference TRBV5-1 and TRBJ1-6): KAGVTQTPRYLIKTRGQQVTLSCSPISGHRSVSWYQQTPGQGLQFLFEYFSETQRNKGNFPGRFSGRQFSNSRSEMNVSTLELGDSALYLCASSIRQGASNSPLHFGNGTRLTVT.

Ten or more counts support this clonotype. The chain carries TRBV18 and TRBJ2-1; weak D call: TRBD1 (5 bases). Germline-derived CDR1 and CDR2 are KGHSH and LQKENI. V was pared by 3 bases and J by 2 bases, with 14 bases between. The CDR3 loop spans 16 amino acids. CDR3 protein: CASSPNGWGAYNEQFF. The CDR3 DNA reads TGTGCCAGCTCACCTAACGGATGGGGCGCCTACAATGAGCAGTTCTTC.

This clonotype was seen ten or more times. The chain carries TRBV11-2 and TRBJ2-1; 9 nucleotides align to TRBD1. J gave up 2 bases and V 0 bases, and 2 bases lay outside the gene matches. From germline, CDR1 is SGHAT and CDR2 FQNNGV. The CDR3 runs to 16 residues. Written as DNA, the CDR3 is TGTGCCAGCAGCTTAGACTGGACAGGGGCCTACAATGAGCAGTTCTTC. Its translation is CASSLDWTGAYNEQFF.